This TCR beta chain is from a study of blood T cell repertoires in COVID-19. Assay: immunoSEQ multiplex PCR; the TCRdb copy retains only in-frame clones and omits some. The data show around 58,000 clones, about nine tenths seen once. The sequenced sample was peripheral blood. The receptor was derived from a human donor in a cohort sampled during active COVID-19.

The CDR3 DNA is TGTGCCAGCGAGGAACTAGCGGCTGGGTACCAAGAGACCCAGTACTTC. This sequence encodes CASEELAAGYQETQYF. This rearrangement joins TRBV11-2 to TRBJ2-5; TRBD2 agrees at 8 bases. Germline lookup yields CDR1 SGHAT and CDR2 FQNNGV. Trimming removed 8 bases from V and 0 bases from J; junction bases left unmatched: 11. This CDR3 contains 16 residues.